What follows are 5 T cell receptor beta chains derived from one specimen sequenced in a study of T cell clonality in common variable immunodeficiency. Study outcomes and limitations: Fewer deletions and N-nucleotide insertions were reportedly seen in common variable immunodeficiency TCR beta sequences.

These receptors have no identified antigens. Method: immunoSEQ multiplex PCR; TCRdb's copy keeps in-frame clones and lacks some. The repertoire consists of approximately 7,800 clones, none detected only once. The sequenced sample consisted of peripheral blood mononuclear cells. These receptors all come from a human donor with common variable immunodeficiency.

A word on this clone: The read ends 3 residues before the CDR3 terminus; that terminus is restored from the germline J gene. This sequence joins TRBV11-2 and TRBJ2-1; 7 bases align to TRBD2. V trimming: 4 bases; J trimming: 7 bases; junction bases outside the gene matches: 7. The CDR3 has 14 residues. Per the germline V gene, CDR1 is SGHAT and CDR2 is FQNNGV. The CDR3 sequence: CASSSGLGRNEQFF. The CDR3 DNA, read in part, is TGTGCCAGCAGCTCTGGACTAGGTAGAAATGAG.

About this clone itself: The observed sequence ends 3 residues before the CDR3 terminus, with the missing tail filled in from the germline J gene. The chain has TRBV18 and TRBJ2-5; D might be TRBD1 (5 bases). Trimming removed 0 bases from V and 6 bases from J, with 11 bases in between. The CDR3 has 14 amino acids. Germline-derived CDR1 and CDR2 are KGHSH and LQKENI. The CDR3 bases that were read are TGTGCCAGCTCACCACCAACAGGTATACAGACC. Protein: CASSPPTGIQT. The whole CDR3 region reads CASSPPTGIQTQYF.

The CDR3 bases that were read are TGTGCCAGTAGTACATTGGGACAGGGGCAGTACAATGAG. Encoded protein: CASSTLGQGQYNE. The full CDR3 is CASSTLGQGQYNEQFF. This chain uses TRBV19 with TRBJ2-1; 10 bases map to TRBD1. The read ends 3 residues early relative to the CDR3; the germline J gene fills the gap. CDR3 length: 16 residues. Germline trimming cut 4 bases from V and 4 bases from J; bases unmatched to any gene: 7. Germline V gene data show CDR1 as LNHDA and CDR2 as SQIVND (reference sequence).

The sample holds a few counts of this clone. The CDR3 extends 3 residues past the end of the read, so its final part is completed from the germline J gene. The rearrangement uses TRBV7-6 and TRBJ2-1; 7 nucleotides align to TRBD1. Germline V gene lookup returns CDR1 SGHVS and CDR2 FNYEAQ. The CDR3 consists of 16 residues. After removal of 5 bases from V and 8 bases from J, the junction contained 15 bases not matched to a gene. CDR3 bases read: TGTGCCAGCAGCCGTCCGACAGGGAATTTTGGGGATGAG. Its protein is CASSRPTGNFGDE. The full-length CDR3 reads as CASSRPTGNFGDEQFF.

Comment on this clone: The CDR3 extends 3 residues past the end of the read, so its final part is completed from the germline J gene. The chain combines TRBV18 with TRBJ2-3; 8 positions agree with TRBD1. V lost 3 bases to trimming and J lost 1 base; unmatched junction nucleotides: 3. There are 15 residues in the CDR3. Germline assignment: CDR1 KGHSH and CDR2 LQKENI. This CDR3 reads CASSPSDRGTDTQYF. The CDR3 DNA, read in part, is TGTGCCAGCTCACCGTCGGACAGGGGCACAGATACG. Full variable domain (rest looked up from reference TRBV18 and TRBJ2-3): NAGVMQNPRHLVRRRGQEARLRCSPMKGHSHVYWYRQLPEEGLKFMVYLQKENIIDESGMPKERFSAEFPKEGPSILRIQQVVRGDSAAYFCASSPSDRGTDTQYFGPGTRLTVL.